The 16 T cell receptor beta chains in this list originate from one sample, sequenced in a study of regulatory T cells in long-lasting Graves disease. Construction of the TCR beta libraries employed iRepertoire HTBI primers in conjunction with Arm-PCR of CDR3 regions. TCRdb reprocessed the multiplex PCR reads via MiXCR and lists one record per CDR3 protein. There are a few hundred thousand distinct CDR3 sequences in the sample; over 15% occur only once, and just under 30% lies in the top ten. Time point specified: newly diagnosed GD, antithyroid drugs for less than 3 months. Extracted RNA from PBMCs served as the source of the TCR library. The sample also formed part of further work on T cells in Graves' hyperthyroidism and ophthalmopathy.

The sample was peripheral blood mononuclear cells (PBMCs), taken at new diagnosis, from a patient treated with antithyroid drugs. All receptors derive from a man in his forties with Graves disease.

This clonotype was detected only a few times. This sequence joins TRBV4-2 and TRBJ1-3; 7 bases match TRBD1. The CDR3 loop spans 16 amino acids. The germline CDR1 and CDR2 sequences are LGHNA and YNFKEQ. J was trimmed by 0 bases and V by 6 bases; bases with no gene match: 8. The CDR3: CASSRDSVSSGNTIYF. The CDR3 DNA reads TGTGCCAGCAGTCGGGACAGCGTGAGCTCTGGAAACACCATATATTTT.

The CDR3 loop reads CASSLTGGGGYNEQFF. Written as DNA, the CDR3 is TGTGCCAGCAGCTTAACGGGAGGGGGGGGCTACAATGAGCAGTTCTTC. This chain uses TRBV7-3 with TRBJ2-1; a weak D match, TRBD2 (7 bases). This CDR3 has 16 amino acids. Per germline, CDR1 SGHTA and CDR2 FQGTGA. V was cut by 0 bases and J by 3 bases, with 12 bases left in between.

The chain recombines TRBV14 with TRBJ2-1, with 7 positions matching TRBD1. The CDR3 has 15 amino acids. Unmatched junction bases numbered 5, after V lost 3 bases and J lost 3 bases. Germline CDR1 SGHDN, CDR2 FVKESK. Here the CDR3 reads CASSQRTGNYNEQFF. The CDR3 bases are TGTGCCAGCAGCCAGCGGACAGGTAACTACAATGAGCAGTTCTTC.

The sample holds many counts of this clonotype. DNA for the CDR3: TGTGCCAGCAGCCAAGGGGGGGAACCTGGAGAGCAGTACTTC. This translates into CASSQGGEPGEQYF. The chain carries TRBV4-2 and TRBJ2-7; perhaps TRBD2 as D (6 bases). Germline assignment: CDR1 LGHNA and CDR2 YNFKEQ. CDR3 length: 14 residues. Trimming took 1 base from V and 7 from J, leaving 14 bases between them.

This clonotype occurred many times. V and J are TRBV7-9 and TRBJ2-5; no clear D. The germline gives CDR1 SEHNR, CDR2 FQNEAQ (reference sequence). The CDR3 length is 15 residues. Deletions cut 4 bases from V and 2 bases from J, with 14 bases between. CDR3 nucleotides: TGTGCCAGCAGCTCCCCCAGGACGTTTCAAGAGACCCAGTACTTC. Its translation: CASSSPRTFQETQYF. Complete variable domain (other parts from reference TRBV7-9 and TRBJ2-5): DTGVSQNPRHKITKRGQNVTFRCDPISEHNRLYWYRQTLGQGPEFLTYFQNEAQLEKSRLLSDRFSAERPKGSFSTLEIQRTEQGDSAMYLCASSSPRTFQETQYFGPGTRLLVL.

The chain recombines TRBV11-2 with TRBJ1-1, with 8 bases identical to TRBD1. There are 15 residues in the CDR3. J lost 6 bases, V lost 2 bases, and 8 bases had no gene match. CDR1 is SGHAT and CDR2 is FQNNGV in the germline V gene. CDR3 DNA: TGTGCCAGCAGCTTAACGGACAGGGTGGCTGCTGAAGCTTTCTTT. It is translated as CASSLTDRVAAEAFF.

This clonotype was picked up many times. J is TRBJ2-1 and V is TRBV10-3; 7 nucleotides align to TRBD2. V shed 3 bases, J shed 10 bases, and the junction held 6 bases outside the gene matches. This CDR3 comprises 13 residues. CDR1 and CDR2 (germline): ENHRY, SYGVKD. The CDR3 loop is CAISDRWGGEQFF. The CDR3 DNA sequence: TGTGCCATCAGTGATCGGTGGGGGGGAGAGCAGTTCTTC.

The chain links TRBV20-1 to TRBJ2-4; 11 bases match TRBD1. CDR1 DFQATT and CDR2 SNEGSKA come from the germline V gene (reference sequence). V gave up 6 bases and J gave up 8 bases; unmatched junction bases: 9. The CDR3 contains 14 residues. CDR3 nucleotides: TGCAGTGCAGCAACGGGACAGGGGGGAGACATTCAGTACTTC. Encoded protein: CSAATGQGGDIQYF.

In the case of this clonotype: A single base separates this from a much larger clone, so it may be a read error. The CDR3 loop is CASSQTVADNQPQHF. As DNA, the CDR3 is TGTGCCAGCAGCCAAACGGTGGCAGACAATCAGCCCCAGCATTTT. The rearrangement links TRBV4-2 to TRBJ1-5, with D unclear. CDR1 is LGHNA, CDR2 YNFKEQ, per germline. Trimming took off 2 bases at V and 3 bases at J, with 11 bases between the two ends. This CDR3 contains 15 residues.

This clonotype was counted only a few times. The V and J genes are TRBV20-1 and TRBJ2-1; either TRBD1 or TRBD2 may supply D (6 bases each). The V end lost 1 base, the J end lost 5 bases, and 21 bases lay between the germline ends. Germline V gives CDR1 DFQATT, CDR2 SNEGSKA (reference sequence). This CDR3 contains 17 residues. CDR3 loop: CSARVTGQAGIHNEQFF. As DNA, the CDR3 is TGCAGTGCTAGAGTCACAGGGCAGGCGGGGATACACAATGAGCAGTTCTTC.

The CDR3 reads CASNLEAGELFF. The CDR3 DNA reads as TGTGCCAGCAATCTAGAGGCCGGGGAGCTGTTTTTT. V and J are TRBV12-3 or TRBV12-4 and TRBJ2-2, with no clear D. The ends were cut back, 7 bases at V and 6 bases at J, with 9 bases in the middle. This CDR3 region has 12 residues.

This clonotype was found a few times. The V call is TRBV2, the J call TRBJ1-2; D gene ambiguous. The CDR3 consists of 13 residues. The germline V gene encodes CDR1 SNHLY and CDR2 FYNNEI. Trimming left V 5 bases short and J 10 bases short, with 17 bases between. DNA of the CDR3: TGTGCCAGCAGTCGATACGTCCGGACCCCCTACACCTTC. It encodes CASSRYVRTPYTF.

This clonotype was picked up many times. The CDR3: CAISVSGTGDSPLHF. The CDR3 bases are TGTGCCATCAGTGTGTCCGGGACAGGGGATTCACCCCTCCACTTT. V usage is TRBV10-3 and J usage is TRBJ1-6, with TRBD1 identical over 10 bases. This CDR3 comprises 15 residues. CDR1 is ENHRY, CDR2 SYGVKD, per germline. Trimming removed 4 bases from V and 8 bases from J; junction bases left unmatched: 5.

This clonotype was counted many times. The chain is built from TRBV20-1 and TRBJ2-2, with D perhaps TRBD1 (7 bases). The germline CDR1 and CDR2 sequences are DFQATT and SNEGSKA (reference sequence). CDR3 length equals 14 residues. V was pared by 3 bases and J by 6 bases, with 14 bases between. This chain's CDR3 is CSASRGAPSGELFF. The CDR3 DNA is TGCAGTGCTAGCAGGGGGGCTCCCTCCGGGGAGCTGTTTTTT.

This clonotype was detected many times. The gene calls are TRBV2 and TRBJ1-4, with TRBD1 matching over 8 bases. CDR3 length: 13 amino acids. The germline gives CDR1 SNHLY, CDR2 FYNNEI. With 8 bases clipped from V and 4 bases from J, the junction kept 3 bases outside the gene matches. The CDR3 spells CASSQGVNEKLFF. The CDR3 DNA follows: TGTGCCAGCTCACAGGGGGTTAATGAAAAACTGTTTTTT. Supplemented by reference TRBV2 and TRBJ1-4, the full variable domain reads EPEVTQTPSHQVTQMGQEVILRCVPISNHLYFYWYRQILGQKVEFLVSFYNNEISEKSEIFDDQFSVERPDGSNFTLKIRSTKLEDSAMYFCASSQGVNEKLFFGSGTQLSVL.

This clonotype was recorded at least ten times. The chain joins TRBV28 to TRBJ1-1; the D is unclear. From germline, CDR1 is MDHEN and CDR2 SYDVKM. This CDR3 spans 12 amino acids. The germline V and J ends were trimmed by 7 bases and 1 base, with 7 bases remaining between them. DNA of the CDR3: TGTGCCAGCAAAATACAGAACACTGAAGCTTTCTTT. Translated, it gives CASKIQNTEAFF.